A selection of T cell receptor beta chains follows, all from one sample in a study of regulatory T cells in long-lasting Graves disease. TCRdb reprocessed the multiplex PCR reads via MiXCR and lists one record per CDR3 protein. The repertoire holds 310,000 or so distinct CDR3 sequences, with approximately 20% as singletons. This sample comprised peripheral blood mononuclear cells (PBMCs), obtained when the disease was refractory, from a patient treated with antithyroid drugs. These receptors were obtained from a female donor with Graves disease. CDR3s include the opening cysteine and the closing phenylalanine or tryptophan. Each record gives: V gene, J gene, clone size, D gene, CDR3 DNA, CDR3 protein. The D gene is left open where the match is weak. Clone size is shown for a subset of rows, as once, few, many or a class of expanded clone.

TRBV7-6	TRBJ2-7	many	.	TGTGCCAGCAGCTTCCTGTCGGTCTCCGGGATCCGAGCCTACGAGCAGTACTTC	CASSFLSVSGIRAYEQYF
TRBV4-1	TRBJ1-1	.	TRBD1	TGCGCCAGCAGCCAAGTCGACAGGGGGGTATCTGAAGCTTTCTTT	CASSQVDRGVSEAFF
TRBV3-1	TRBJ2-7	.	.	TGTGCCAGCAGCCAGACGTGGCTAGAATCCTACGAGCAGTACTTC	CASSQTWLESYEQYF
TRBV7-6	TRBJ2-7	few	.	TGTGCCAGCAGCTTAGCGGGAAACAACTACGAGCAGTACTTC	CASSLAGNNYEQYF
TRBV12-3/TRBV12-4	TRBJ1-5	few	TRBD1	TGTGCCAGCACCAGGACAGGGGGGAATCAGCCCCAGCATTTT	CASTRTGGNQPQHF
TRBV25-1	TRBJ2-2	few	.	TGTGCCAGCAGTGAATACGGAAGGGGCACCGGGGAGCTGTTTTTT	CASSEYGRGTGELFF
TRBV3-1	TRBJ2-5	few	.	TGTGCCAGCAGCCAAGAGCCAGGGGGAGGGGAGACCCAGTACTTC	CASSQEPGGGETQYF
TRBV12-3/TRBV12-4	TRBJ2-1	.	TRBD2	TGTGCCAGCAGTGGTAGCGGGAGTATAGGGAATGAGCAGTTCTTC	CASSGSGSIGNEQFF
TRBV4-1	TRBJ1-4	.	.	TGCGCCAGCAGCCAAGTTTCTTGGGACGGCTCCACTAATGAAAAACTGTTTTTT	CASSQVSWDGSTNEKLFF
TRBV28	TRBJ1-5	.	TRBD1	TGTGCCAGCAGTCCCCGGGGCGGGACAGGCAATAAGCCCCAGCATTTT	CASSPRGGTGNKPQHF
TRBV27	TRBJ1-2	few	.	TGTGCCTCGGCGGACGCTAGCTATGGCTACACCTTC	CASADASYGYTF
TRBV7-2	TRBJ1-1	many	TRBD1	TGCGCCAGCAGCTTGGCCCCGGGACAGGGTGTCACTGAAGCTTTCTTT	CASSLAPGQGVTEAFF
TRBV28	TRBJ1-6	many	.	TGTGCCAGCAGACTCCGGGACATCCTAAATTCACCCCTCCACTTT	CASRLRDILNSPLHF
TRBV7-9	TRBJ2-7	.	.	TGTGCCAGCAGCTTCGGGCAGGGGCCCTACGAGCGGTACTTC	CASSFGQGPYERYF
TRBV12-3/TRBV12-4	TRBJ2-2	.	TRBD1	TGTGCCAGCAGTAAAGCCCGACAGGGCTGGGAGCTGTTTTTT	CASSKARQGWELFF
TRBV28	TRBJ2-7	many	.	TGTGCCAGCAGCCTCCGCGTCGGACAGCGCCGGAAGGCCCCCTACGAGCAGTACTTC	CASSLRVGQRRKAPYEQYF
TRBV20-1	TRBJ1-1	many	TRBD1	TGCAGTGCTAATGAGGACAGGATAGTAGGGACTGAAGCTTTCTTT	CSANEDRIVGTEAFF
TRBV6-1	TRBJ2-5	.	TRBD2	TGTGCCAGCAGTCCTTTGAAGCGGGATAAAGGGTTGAGAAGGGAGACCCAGTACTTC	CASSPLKRDKGLRRETQYF
TRBV19	TRBJ1-1	.	.	TGTGCCAGTAGTATAATCGGGGAATGGGCTGAAGCTTTCTTT	CASSIIGEWAEAFF
TRBV27	TRBJ2-1	once	.	TGTGCCAGCAGACTGGACAATGAGCAGTTCTTC	CASRLDNEQFF
TRBV15	TRBJ2-3	once	.	TGTGCCACCAGCAGAGATAGGCCAGATACGCAGTATTTT	CATSRDRPDTQYF
TRBV6-2/TRBV6-3	TRBJ2-7	many	TRBD1	TGTGCCAGCAGTTACGGGACAGAGGGCTACGAGCAGTACTTC	CASSYGTEGYEQYF
TRBV15	TRBJ2-7	few	TRBD2	TGTGCCACCAGCAGAGTTCGACTAGCGGGAATCCACGAGCAGCACTTC	CATSRVRLAGIHEQHF
TRBV7-2	TRBJ2-5	many	.	TGTGCCAGCAGCTCCCGGAGGGGGGAGACCCAGTACTTC	CASSSRRGETQYF
TRBV20-1	TRBJ2-2	.	TRBD2	TGCAGTGCGACACCGGGGGGGACGAACACCGGGGAGCTGTTTTTT	CSATPGGTNTGELFF
TRBV10-3	TRBJ1-1	many	.	TGTGCCATCAGTTCCGGACAGAGTGCCGAAGCTTTCTTT	CAISSGQSAEAFF
TRBV5-1	TRBJ2-7	.	.	TGCGCCAGCAGGTGGACGGGAGCTCTGGACGAGCAGTACTTC	CASRWTGALDEQYF
TRBV7-6	TRBJ2-2	.	TRBD1	TGTGCCAGCAGCTTACCCACGACAGGGGGCGGTGACGGGGAGCTGTTTTTT	CASSLPTTGGGDGELFF
TRBV27	TRBJ2-3	few	TRBD2	TGTGCCAGCAGTTTGGGACTAGCGGGAGCAGATACGCAGTATTTT	CASSLGLAGADTQYF